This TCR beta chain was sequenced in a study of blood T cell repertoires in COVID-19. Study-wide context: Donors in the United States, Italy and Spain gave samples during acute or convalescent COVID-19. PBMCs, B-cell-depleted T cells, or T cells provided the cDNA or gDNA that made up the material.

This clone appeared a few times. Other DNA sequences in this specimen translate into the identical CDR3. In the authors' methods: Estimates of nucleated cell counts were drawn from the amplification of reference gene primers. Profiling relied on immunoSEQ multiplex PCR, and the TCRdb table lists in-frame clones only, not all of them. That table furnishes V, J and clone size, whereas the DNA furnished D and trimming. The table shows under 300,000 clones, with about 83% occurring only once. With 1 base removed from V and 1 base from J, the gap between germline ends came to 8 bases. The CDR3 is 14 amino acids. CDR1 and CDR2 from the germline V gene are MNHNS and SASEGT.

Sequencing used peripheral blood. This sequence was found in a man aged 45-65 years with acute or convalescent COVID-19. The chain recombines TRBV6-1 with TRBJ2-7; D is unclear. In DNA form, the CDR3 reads TGTGCCAGCAGTGAAGATGTCAGGTCCTACGAGCAGTACTTC. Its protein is CASSEDVRSYEQYF.